The present T cell receptor beta chain was sequenced within a study of neurological immune-mediated disorders. A single count supports this clonotype. The cDNA came from 5'RACE, which used 10-nucleotide random UMIs. TCRdb reprocessed the 5' RACE reads with MiXCR, giving one entry per CDR3 protein. Altogether 74,000 or so distinct CDR3 sequences are present, around a tenth being singletons, with the ten largest covering around 1.7%. This CDR3 region has 13 residues. Germline CDR1 and CDR2: MNHEY and SMNVEV (reference sequence). Trimming removed 5 bases from V and 4 bases from J, with 11 bases in between.

The chain recombines TRBV27 with TRBJ2-5; D tentatively fits TRBD1 or TRBD2 (5 bases each). Input material: PBMCs. This receptor was taken from a man aged 50 or older in good health. The CDR3 DNA sequence: TGTGCCAGCAGTGACTGGGGGAGAGAGACCCAGTACTTC. Amino acids: CASSDWGRETQYF.